This T cell receptor beta chain came from a study of graft-versus-host responses after intestinal transplantation. Measured with immunoSEQ multiplex PCR; TCRdb has only the in-frame clones, and not every one. The table shows some 29,000 clones, with 60% to 85% occurring only once. Lamina propria and intraepithelial lymphocytes were released by processing graft tissue. The CDR3 is made up of 15 amino acids. V was trimmed by 3 bases and J by 0 bases, leaving 9 bases between them. From germline, CDR1 is LNHDA and CDR2 SQIVND (reference sequence). The starting material was ileum tissue, obtained 98 days after intestinal transplantation. The chain uses TRBV19 and TRBJ1-3; D ambiguous. This sequence originates from a human patient who received an intestinal transplant, so some T cells may come from the graft donor. For the CDR3, the DNA is TGTGCCAGTAGTATCACGGGAGTCTCTGGAAACACCATATATTTT. This encodes CASSITGVSGNTIYF.